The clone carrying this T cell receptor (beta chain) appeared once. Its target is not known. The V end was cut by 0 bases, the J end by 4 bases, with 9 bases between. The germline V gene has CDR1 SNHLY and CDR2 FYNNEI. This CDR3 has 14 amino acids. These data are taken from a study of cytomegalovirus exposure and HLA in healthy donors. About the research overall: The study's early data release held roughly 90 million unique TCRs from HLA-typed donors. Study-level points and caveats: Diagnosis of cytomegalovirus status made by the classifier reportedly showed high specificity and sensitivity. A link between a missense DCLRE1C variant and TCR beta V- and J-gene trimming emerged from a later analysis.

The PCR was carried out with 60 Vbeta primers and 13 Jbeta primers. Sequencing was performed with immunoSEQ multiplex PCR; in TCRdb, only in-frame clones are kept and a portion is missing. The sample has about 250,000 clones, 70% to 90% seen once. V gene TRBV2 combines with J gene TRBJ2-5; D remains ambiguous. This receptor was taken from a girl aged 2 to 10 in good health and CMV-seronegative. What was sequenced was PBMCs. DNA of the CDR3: TGTGCCAGCAGTGAAGCGCTTCCCGGAGAGACCCAGTACTTC. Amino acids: CASSEALPGETQYF. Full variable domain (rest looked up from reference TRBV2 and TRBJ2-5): EPEVTQTPSHQVTQMGQEVILRCVPISNHLYFYWYRQILGQKVEFLVSFYNNEISEKSEIFDDQFSVERPDGSNFTLKIRSTKLEDSAMYFCASSEALPGETQYFGPGTRLLVL.